This passage covers 22 T cell receptor beta chains from one sample sequenced in a study of cytomegalovirus exposure and HLA in healthy donors. The PCR had 60 Vbeta and 13 Jbeta primers. Sequencing was performed with immunoSEQ multiplex PCR; in TCRdb, only in-frame clones are kept and a portion is missing. The sample data list tens of thousands of clones. Sample: PBMCs. These receptors all come from a male donor in good health and CMV-seronegative.

The V and J genes are TRBV19 and TRBJ2-1; 12 bases agree with TRBD2. V shed 6 bases, J shed 7 bases, and the junction held 7 bases outside the gene matches. This CDR3 spans 15 amino acids. Germline V lookup: CDR1 LNHDA, CDR2 SQIVND (reference sequence). DNA for the CDR3: TGTGCCAGTAGGGTGACTAGCGGGAGTTCTAATGAGCAGTTCTTC. Protein product: CASRVTSGSSNEQFF. The full variable domain, completed using reference TRBV19 and TRBJ2-1, is DGGITQSPKYLFRKEGQNVTLSCEQNLNHDAMYWYRQDPGQGLRLIYYSQIVNDFQKGDIAEGYSVSREKKESFPLTVTSAQKNPTAFYLCASRVTSGSSNEQFFGPGTRLTVL.

This chain links TRBV2 with TRBJ2-3, with D possibly TRBD2 on 6 matching bases. This CDR3 comprises 14 residues. Looked up from germline, CDR1 is SNHLY and CDR2 is FYNNEI. V was pared by 6 bases and J by 6 bases, with 16 bases between. CDR3 DNA: TGTGCCAGCAGAGCTCACGGGAGTGTGGATACGCAGTATTTT. It encodes CASRAHGSVDTQYF.

This chain links TRBV6-6 with TRBJ1-5; D is perhaps TRBD1 (6 bases). The V end lost 5 bases, the J end lost 3 bases, and 11 bases lay between the germline ends. The CDR3 is made up of 14 amino acids. The germline V gene encodes CDR1 MNHNY and CDR2 SVGAGI (reference sequence). CDR3 sequence: CASSRQANNQPQHF. CDR3 in DNA: TGTGCCAGCAGTCGACAGGCGAACAATCAGCCCCAGCATTTT.

J is TRBJ2-7 and V is TRBV6-5, with D possibly matching TRBD2 (6 bases). Germline V gene lookup returns CDR1 MNHEY and CDR2 SVGAGI. The CDR3 runs to 14 residues. Deletions cut 10 bases from V and 5 bases from J, with 21 bases between. CDR3 amino acids: CATSGTAGKNEQYF. The DNA for the CDR3 is TGTGCCACTTCGGGGACGGCGGGGAAAAACGAGCAGTACTTC.

The genes are TRBV6-5 and TRBJ2-1; D is unresolved. Germline values: CDR1 MNHEY, CDR2 SVGAGI. The V gene lost 2 bases and the J gene lost 5 bases, with 4 bases spanning the gap. The CDR3 sequence is 12 residues long. The CDR3 DNA sequence: TGTGCCAGCAGTTACGGGCACAATGAGCAGTTCTTC. Translating it yields CASSYGHNEQFF.

The chain carries TRBV4-1 and TRBJ2-1, with 8 bases that match TRBD2. V lost 2 bases to trimming and J lost 7 bases; unmatched junction nucleotides: 7. Per the germline V gene, CDR1 is MGHRA and CDR2 is YSYEKL. CDR3 length: 15 amino acids. The CDR3 DNA reads as TGCGCCAGCAGCCAAAGCGCCGGGACTAGTAATGAGCAGTTCTTC. Protein sequence: CASSQSAGTSNEQFF.

The CDR3 DNA sequence: TGCAGCGCCGGACTCACTGAAGCTTTCTTT. Translation: CSAGLTEAFF. This chain connects TRBV29-1 to TRBJ1-1; no firm D call. The CDR3 is 10 residues long. Per germline, CDR1 SQVTM and CDR2 ANQGSEA. V dropped 7 bases and J dropped 4 bases, with 7 bases sitting between them.

This chain uses TRBV7-9 with TRBJ2-7; 8 bases align to TRBD1. V shed 2 bases, J shed 4 bases, and the junction held 4 bases outside the gene matches. The CDR3 runs to 14 residues. Germline assignment: CDR1 SEHNR and CDR2 FQNEAQ (reference sequence). For the CDR3, the DNA is TGTGCCAGCAGCTTATCAGGGGGCAGGTACGAGCAGTACTTC. This sequence encodes CASSLSGGRYEQYF.

The gene calls are TRBV18 and TRBJ2-3; TRBD2 matches at 10 bases. CDR1 and CDR2 (germline): KGHSH, LQKENI. With 6 bases clipped from V and 4 bases from J, the junction kept 7 bases outside the gene matches. The CDR3 has 15 amino acids. The CDR3 DNA reads as TGTGCCAGCTCCGTCGGACTAGCGGCTTCAGATACGCAGTATTTT. Its protein product is CASSVGLAASDTQYF.

This chain links TRBV6-4 with TRBJ2-3; D may be TRBD1 (6 bases). The CDR3 spans 14 residues. V lost 3 bases and J lost 0, with 7 bases in between. Looked up from germline, CDR1 is MRHNA and CDR2 is SNTAGT. CDR3 sequence: CASSEGQSTDTQYF. CDR3 bases: TGTGCCAGCAGTGAAGGACAGAGCACAGATACGCAGTATTTT.

The chain couples TRBV5-5 to TRBJ2-7, with no clear D. CDR1 and CDR2 (germline): SGHKS, YYEKEE (reference sequence). CDR3 length: 13 residues. Trimming shortened V by 0 bases and J by 5 bases, and 9 bases separated the two germline ends. The CDR3 protein is CASSLAGEHEQYF. Written as DNA, the CDR3 is TGTGCCAGCAGCTTGGCCGGAGAACACGAGCAGTACTTC. The whole variable domain, remainder taken from reference TRBV5-5 and TRBJ2-7, is DAGVTQSPTHLIKTRGQQVTLRCSPISGHKSVSWYQQVLGQGPQFIFQYYEKEERGRGNFPDRFSARQFPNYSSELNVNALLLGDSALYLCASSLAGEHEQYFGPGTRLTVT.

The rearrangement uses TRBV28 and TRBJ2-1; TRBD2 matches at 13 bases. Trimming removed 6 bases from V and 8 bases from J; junction bases left unmatched: 7. In germline, CDR1 is MDHEN, CDR2 SYDVKM. The CDR3 spans 15 residues. In DNA, the CDR3 is TGTGCCAGCAGACTCGGACTAGCGGGAGTGGATGAGCAGTTCTTC. Its translation: CASRLGLAGVDEQFF.

The rearrangement uses TRBV30 and TRBJ2-6; 7 nucleotides align to TRBD1. V was clipped by 3 bases and J by 11 bases; unmatched bases: 7. CDR1 and CDR2 from the germline V gene are GTSNPN and SVGIG (reference sequence). The CDR3 runs to 13 residues. The CDR3 region is CAWSSDRLDVLTF. CDR3 nucleotides: TGTGCCTGGAGCTCGGACAGGTTGGACGTCCTGACTTTC.

The CDR3 loop reads CAISESRGEQYF. The DNA for the CDR3 is TGTGCCATCAGTGAGTCGAGGGGGGAGCAGTACTTC. The gene calls are TRBV10-3 and TRBJ2-7; D possibly corresponds to TRBD1 (6 bases). Per germline, CDR1 ENHRY and CDR2 SYGVKD. Trimming took 0 bases from V and 7 from J, leaving 7 bases between them. There are 12 residues in the CDR3.

This rearrangement joins TRBV19 to TRBJ2-2, with 10 nucleotides matching TRBD1. With V trimmed by 6 bases and J by 4 bases, 5 bases remained unmatched. The CDR3 loop spans 15 amino acids. The germline CDR1 and CDR2 sequences are LNHDA and SQIVND (reference sequence). As DNA, the CDR3 is TGTGCCAGTAGCTCCGGACAGGGGGGCACCGGGGAGCTGTTTTTT. This gives the protein CASSSGQGGTGELFF.

This chain uses TRBV27 with TRBJ2-7; 9 bases match TRBD1. Germline assignment: CDR1 MNHEY and CDR2 SMNVEV (reference sequence). V lost 5 bases to trimming and J lost 3 bases; unmatched junction nucleotides: 8. The CDR3 runs to 15 residues. CDR3: CASSLPGTGIYEQYF. The CDR3 region has the DNA TGTGCCAGCAGTCTCCCCGGGACAGGGATCTACGAGCAGTACTTC.

The chain links TRBV27 to TRBJ1-2, with unresolved D. The CDR3 spans 13 residues. V was shortened by 4 bases and J by 4 bases, with 10 bases between the two germline ends. Germline CDR1 is MNHEY and CDR2 is SMNVEV (reference sequence). The CDR3 loop reads CASSSPPGYGYTF. CDR3 sequence (DNA): TGTGCCAGCAGTTCGCCACCGGGCTATGGCTACACCTTC.

This sequence joins TRBV7-3 and TRBJ2-2; 9 nucleotides align to TRBD2. Unmatched junction bases numbered 7, after V lost 1 base and J lost 4 bases. This CDR3 is 17 amino acids long. The germline gives CDR1 SGHTA, CDR2 FQGTGA. CDR3 DNA: TGTGCCAGCAGCTTAATTAGCGGGAGTCGGGGCACCGGGGAGCTGTTTTTT. Translating gives CASSLISGSRGTGELFF.

The CDR3 spells CASSHLNRGSNEQYF. DNA of the CDR3: TGTGCCAGCAGCCACTTAAACAGGGGGAGCAACGAGCAGTACTTC. V gene TRBV14 combines with J gene TRBJ2-7, with 8 nucleotides matching TRBD1. V gave up 3 bases and J gave up 5 bases; unmatched junction bases: 9. The CDR3 totals 15 residues. Germline values: CDR1 SGHDN, CDR2 FVKESK.

The DNA for the CDR3 is TGTGCCAGCAGTACCAGCTGGGAGGGCACCGGGGAGCTGTTTTTT. This codes for CASSTSWEGTGELFF. This chain connects TRBV27 to TRBJ2-2; 7 bases line up with TRBD2. This CDR3 has 15 residues. Germline assignment: CDR1 MNHEY and CDR2 SMNVEV (reference sequence). V was clipped by 5 bases and J by 4 bases; unmatched bases: 7.

The V and J genes are TRBV7-9 and TRBJ2-3, with TRBD2 identical over 9 bases. CDR3 length: 16 residues. From germline, CDR1 is SEHNR and CDR2 FQNEAQ (reference sequence). V lost 1 base, J lost 4 bases, and 6 bases stayed unmatched. The CDR3 nucleotides read TGTGCCAGCAGCTTAGTTTGGCGGGAGGGATCAGATACGCAGTATTTT. Translation gives CASSLVWREGSDTQYF.

This rearrangement joins TRBV6-5 to TRBJ1-6, with a weak D call TRBD1 (5 bases). The germline gives CDR1 MNHEY, CDR2 SVGAGI. V was shortened by 6 bases and J by 8 bases, with 11 bases between the two germline ends. This CDR3 comprises 13 residues. Written as DNA, the CDR3 is TGTGCCAGCAGCCTACAAGGGGATTCACCCCTCCACTTT. Translating it yields CASSLQGDSPLHF.